A selection of T cell receptor beta chains follows, all from one sample in a study of blood T cells in healthy people across ages. TCRdb re-analysed the 5' RACE reads in MiXCR, keeping a single row per CDR3 protein. The sample has 1.5 million to 2 million distinct CDR3 sequences, over 25% seen once. Material for sequencing was blood. These receptors were obtained from a woman in her thirties in good health. Each CDR3 is given with its conserved first and last residue. D genes are given only for firm matches. Only some rows state a clone size, as once, few, many or a class for expanded clones.

j_call clone_size d_call v_call cdr3_aa cdr3_nt
TRBJ1-1 few - TRBV2 CASKSPNTEAFF TGTGCCAGCAAAAGCCCGAATACTGAAGCTTTCTTT
TRBJ1-2 - - TRBV11-2 CASSSTRGIPGGRAAPNYGYTF TGTGCCAGCAGCTCAACCCGTGGGATACCCGGTGGCAGGGCGGCTCCTAACTATGGCTACACCTTC
TRBJ2-1 many - TRBV12-3/TRBV12-4 CASSQYNEQFF TGTGCCAGCAGCCAGTACAATGAGCAGTTCTTC
TRBJ1-1 - - TRBV2 CASSPRTAVDTEAFF TGTGCCAGCAGTCCCCGGACGGCGGTCGACACTGAAGCTTTCTTT
TRBJ2-5 many TRBD2 TRBV20-1 CSARDRSGLEYATQYF TGCAGTGCTAGAGATCGATCGGGACTAGAGTATGCGACCCAGTACTTC
TRBJ1-1 - - TRBV18 CASSPGRNMNTEAFF TGTGCCAGCTCACCAGGGCGGAACATGAACACTGAAGCTTTCTTT
TRBJ2-1 few - TRBV12-3/TRBV12-4 CASKGGVSYNEQFF TGTGCCAGCAAGGGGGGCGTCTCCTACAATGAGCAGTTCTTC
TRBJ2-3 - - TRBV3-1 CASSQEGSLTDTQYF TGTGCCAGCAGCCAAGAAGGCAGTCTAACAGATACGCAGTATTTT
TRBJ2-1 few TRBD2 TRBV3-1 CASSQDWLAGATEQFF TGTGCCAGCAGCCAAGATTGGCTAGCGGGAGCCACTGAGCAGTTCTTC
TRBJ2-1 - - TRBV12-3/TRBV12-4 CASSLKGRNEQFF TGTGCCAGCAGTTTAAAAGGGAGGAATGAGCAGTTCTTC
TRBJ1-1 - - TRBV12-3/TRBV12-4 CASSTRALNTEAFF TGTGCCAGCAGCACCAGGGCACTGAACACTGAAGCTTTCTTT
TRBJ1-5 - - TRBV6-4 CASSESGGRPQHF TGTGCCAGCAGTGAGTCGGGTGGTCGGCCCCAGCATTTT
TRBJ2-1 - - TRBV6-1 CASSEALSFNNEQFF TGTGCCAGCAGTGAAGCGCTCAGTTTCAACAATGAGCAGTTCTTC
TRBJ2-3 many - TRBV7-2 CASSPAADTQYF TGTGCCAGCAGCCCCGCGGCAGATACGCAGTATTTT
TRBJ2-7 few - TRBV2 CASSEGQVSYEQYF TGTGCCAGCAGTGAAGGTCAGGTCTCCTACGAGCAGTACTTC